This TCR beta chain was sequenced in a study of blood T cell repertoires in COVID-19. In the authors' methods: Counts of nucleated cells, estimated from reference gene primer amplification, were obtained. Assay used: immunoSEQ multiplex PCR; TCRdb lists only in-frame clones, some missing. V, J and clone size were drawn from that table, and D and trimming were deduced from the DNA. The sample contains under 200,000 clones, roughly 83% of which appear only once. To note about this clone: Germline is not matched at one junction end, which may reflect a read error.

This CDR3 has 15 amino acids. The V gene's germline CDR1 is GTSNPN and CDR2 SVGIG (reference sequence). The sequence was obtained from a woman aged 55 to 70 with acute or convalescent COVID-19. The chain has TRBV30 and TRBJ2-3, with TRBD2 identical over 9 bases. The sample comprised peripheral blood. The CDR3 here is CAGSPLAGSTDTQYF. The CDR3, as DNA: TGTGCCGGGAGCCCCCTAGCGGGGTCCACAGATACGCAGTATTTT.